The clone carrying this T cell receptor (beta chain) was picked up a small number of times. Its antigen is unidentified. CDR3 length: 14 residues. Germline V gives CDR1 MNHNY, CDR2 SVGAGI (reference sequence). Trimming cost V 4 bases and J 4 bases; bases outside gene matches: 6. The data derive from a study of CD4+ T cells in melanoma. TCRdb's table, derived via immunoSEQ multiplex PCR, lists solely in-frame clones and lacks some. The table has roughly 9,800 clones, around 60% seen once. Study results and limitations: In melanoma, neoantigen-specific CD4+ T cells reportedly differed in differentiation state. A reported correlation linked neoantigen-specific CD4+ T cells to CD8+, macrophage and B cell function.

The sequence derives from a human donor with melanoma. The chain combines TRBV6-6 with TRBJ1-2, with 7 positions matching TRBD1. The sequenced sample was cells from a culture (not recorded whether cultured in vitro). CDR3 loop: CASSSTGQAYGYTF. CDR3 DNA: TGTGCCAGCAGTTCCACCGGACAGGCCTATGGCTACACCTTC.